The subject of this entry is one TCR beta chain. In its sample, this clonotype was seen a few times. Its antigen has not been determined. Germline and junction disagree at one end, which may indicate a read error. The source of the sample is a study of blood T cells in healthy people across ages (dated by TCRdb to between 2015 and 2017). Some background on the complete study: Template switching captured roughly one uniquely barcoded TCR beta cDNA molecule per two T cells in model experiments. The study analyzed two additional independent replicas of 1 million unique cDNA reads from the same blood draw for two donors, one aged 18 to 29 and one aged 80 or older. To avoid experimental bias, donors of different ages were spread randomly across the sequencing lanes. Four age groups were formed from the donors: young (average approximately 16 years), middle-aged (approximately 41), aged (around 62) and long-lived (about 80). The study measured age-related changes in TCR beta repertoire diversity using deep sequencing normalized with unique cDNA molecular identifiers. The investigation overall reported the following: Compared with the aged group, the long-lived group had more naive CD4+ T cells, fewer expanded clones and increased TCR diversity, suggesting age selection. Observed TCR beta diversity per million T cells fell roughly linearly with age, and a significant reduction was already apparent by age about 36. Estimates of total diversity from one million sequenced T cells were regarded as lower bounds and underestimates. The CMV infection status of donors was not known, potentially confounding age-related changes in expanded clonotypes. Conclusive comparison of naive and antigen-experienced compartments was prevented by the profiling of bulk unsorted PBMCs. The percentage of naive T cells measured by flow cytometry correlated strongly with observed TCR beta diversity.

Library preparation used 5' RACE. The sequencing machine was an Illumina HiSeq 2500. A second PCR of roughly 7 to 11 cycles was performed with a sample-barcoded 5' primer and a J-beta primer mix. A unique molecular identifier was introduced onto each TCR beta cDNA molecule by a template-switch 5' adaptor carrying 12 random nucleotides. At least 3 million CDR3-containing paired-end reads were obtained from each sample. All of the RNA was converted into first-strand cDNA using the Mint cDNA synthesis kit, with a TRBC-specific oligonucleotide serving as the primer. All cDNA was treated with uracil-DNA glycosylase and then went through a first 18-cycle PCR with the universal primers M1SS and BC2_uni_R. Per the source publication's procedure: For normalization, 1 million high-quality reads, each with a distinct molecular identifier, were randomly selected from each sample. Reads with shared molecular identifiers were discarded instead of being binned into consensus sequences. MiTCR, set to a Q25 quality threshold and the strictest error-elimination algorithm, was used for CDR3 identification, clonotype clustering and error correction. A nonparametric unseen species model with Euler transformation was used to estimate lower-bound total TCR beta diversity. Using fastp at Q25 and MiXCR, TCRdb reprocessed the public reads and kept productive beta chains. All rows with the same CDR3 protein become a single entry with the most common DNA and genes. The V and J calls were determined by TCRdb, not by the authors. A total of almost 1 million distinct CDR3 sequences appear in this sample, roughly 51% of them only once. The ten largest clones add up to about 21% of the sample.

CDR1 LGHNA and CDR2 YNFKEQ were looked up in the germline V gene. From the cysteine up to the phenylalanine, the CDR3 has a length of 14 residues. Here the CDR3 DNA is all that survives: 42 bases in frame from base 1. The donors were a few dozen Caucasian individuals from Russia, aged roughly 6 to 90 years, who were systemically healthy. About 9.8 milliliters of peripheral blood were drawn from each donor into EDTA-treated Vacutainer tubes. PBMCs were isolated by Ficoll-Paque density-gradient centrifugation, with at least 6 million obtained per sample. Trizol reagent was used to extract total RNA from PBMCs, with at least 5 micrograms per sample. For every donor, flow cytometry on a PBMC aliquot measured the percentage of naive CD45RAhigh/CD27high T cells.

The chain couples TRBV4-2 to TRBJ2-5; D gene: possibly TRBD2, on 6 matching bases. The TCR comes from a woman aged 55-70 years in good health. The sample consisted of blood. The DNA is TGTGCCAGCAGGCAAGGCGGGAACCAAGAGACCCAGTACTTC. Its protein is CASRQGGNQETQYF.